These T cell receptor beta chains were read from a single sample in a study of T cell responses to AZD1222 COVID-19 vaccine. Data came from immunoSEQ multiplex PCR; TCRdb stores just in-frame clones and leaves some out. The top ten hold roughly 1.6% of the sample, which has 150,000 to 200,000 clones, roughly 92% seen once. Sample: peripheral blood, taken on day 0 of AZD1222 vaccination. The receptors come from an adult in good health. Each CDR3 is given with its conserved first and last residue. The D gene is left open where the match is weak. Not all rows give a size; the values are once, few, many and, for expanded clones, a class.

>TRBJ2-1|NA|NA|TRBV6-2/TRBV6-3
TGTGCCAGCAGTTACTCGATGAGGGGAAATGAGCAGTTCTTC
CASSYSMRGNEQFF
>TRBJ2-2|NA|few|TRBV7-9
TGTGCCAGCAGCTTAGGCCGGGAGATCGGGGAGCTGTTTTTT
CASSLGREIGELFF
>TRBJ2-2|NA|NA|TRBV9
TGTGCCAGCAGCGTAGGAGGCCAGACCGGGGAGCTGTTTTTT
CASSVGGQTGELFF
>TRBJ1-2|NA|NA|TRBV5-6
TGTGCCAGCAGCTTGGGAGGGAGCTATGGCTACACCTTC
CASSLGGSYGYTF
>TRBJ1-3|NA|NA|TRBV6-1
TGTGCCAGCAGTGAAGGTGGGGTCTATGGAAACACCATATATTTT
CASSEGGVYGNTIYF
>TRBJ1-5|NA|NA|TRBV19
TGTGCCAGTAGCCCAGGACAGTATAGCAATCAGCCCCAGCATTTT
CASSPGQYSNQPQHF
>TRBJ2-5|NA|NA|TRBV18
TGTGCCAGCTCACCGAGCGAGGCCACCAGAGGGAGGACCCAGTACTTC
CASSPSEATRGRTQYF
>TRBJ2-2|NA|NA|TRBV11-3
TGTGCCAGCAGCTTAAGTCGGGGGACGGCCAACACCGGGGAGCTGTTTTTT
CASSLSRGTANTGELFF
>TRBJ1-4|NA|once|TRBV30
TGTGCCTGGAGTAAACAGGCAACTAATGAAAAACTGTTTTTT
CAWSKQATNEKLFF
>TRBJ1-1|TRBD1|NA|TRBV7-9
TGTGCCAGCAGCAAGCTACCAGAGACAGGGCTATGGGGCACTGAAGCTTTCTTT
CASSKLPETGLWGTEAFF
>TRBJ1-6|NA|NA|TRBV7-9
TGTGCCAGCAGCTTAGGGGGGGCCGGGAATTCACCCCTCCACTTT
CASSLGGAGNSPLHF
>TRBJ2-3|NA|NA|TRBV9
TGTGCCAGCAGCCCCGACGGGCGGGCCCTCACAGATACGCAGTATTTT
CASSPDGRALTDTQYF
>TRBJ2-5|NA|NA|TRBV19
TGTGCCAGTAGTATAACTCAGGGGATTCAAGAGACCCAGTACTTC
CASSITQGIQETQYF
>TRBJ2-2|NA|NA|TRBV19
TGTGCCAGTACCCCAGGGGCAGGGGCGAACACCGGGGAGCTGTTTTTT
CASTPGAGANTGELFF
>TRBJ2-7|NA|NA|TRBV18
TGTGCCAGCTCACCCCGCTCCTACGAGCAGTACTTC
CASSPRSYEQYF
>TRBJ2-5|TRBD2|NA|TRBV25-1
TGTGCCAGCAGTAGGTTAGCGGGGATTCCGGAGACCCAGTACTTC
CASSRLAGIPETQYF
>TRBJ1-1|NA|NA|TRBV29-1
TGCAGCGGCCGGACTGACATGAACACTGAAGCTTTCTTT
CSGRTDMNTEAFF
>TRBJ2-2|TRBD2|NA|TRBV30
TGTGCCTGGAGTAGGGCGGGGGTCAACACCGGGGAGCTGTTTTTT
CAWSRAGVNTGELFF
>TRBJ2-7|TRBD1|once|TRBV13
TGTGCCAGCAGCTCTGGACAGGGGACGTTGTACGAGCAGTACTTC
CASSSGQGTLYEQYF
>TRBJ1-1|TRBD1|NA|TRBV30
TGTGCCTCCCCGGCCACGACAGGGGGCATTGAAGCTTTCTTT
CASPATTGGIEAFF
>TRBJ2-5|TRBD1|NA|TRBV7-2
TGTGCCAGCAGCTCCGACAGGGGGGAGACCCAGTACTTC
CASSSDRGETQYF